This T cell receptor (beta chain) emerged from a study of blood T cell repertoires in COVID-19. Overall study context: The origin of the acute and convalescent COVID-19 samples was the United States, Italy and Spain. The cDNA or gDNA used as material had been derived from T cells, B-cell-depleted T cells, or PBMCs.

Which cohort a participant joined came from the clinical history participants gave. Some clones are missing from TCRdb's copy, which holds only in-frame ones; the method was immunoSEQ multiplex PCR. The data hold just over 150,000 clones, with approximately 88% observed a single time. Trimming stripped 8 bases from V and 2 bases from J, with 10 bases between. Germline CDR1 is SEHNR and CDR2 is FQNEAQ (reference sequence). The CDR3 totals 13 residues. The TCR originated in a woman aged 50 to 60 who had recovered from COVID-19. Source material: PBMCs or T cells enriched from blood (not recorded which). The chain is built from TRBV7-9 and TRBJ1-5; no reliable D call. This CDR3 reads CASQREGNQPQHF. The CDR3 DNA sequence: TGTGCCAGCCAGAGGGAGGGCAATCAGCCCCAGCATTTT. Full variable domain (rest looked up from reference TRBV7-9 and TRBJ1-5): DTGVSQNPRHKITKRGQNVTFRCDPISEHNRLYWYRQTLGQGPEFLTYFQNEAQLEKSRLLSDRFSAERPKGSFSTLEIQRTEQGDSAMYLCASQREGNQPQHFGDGTRLSIL.